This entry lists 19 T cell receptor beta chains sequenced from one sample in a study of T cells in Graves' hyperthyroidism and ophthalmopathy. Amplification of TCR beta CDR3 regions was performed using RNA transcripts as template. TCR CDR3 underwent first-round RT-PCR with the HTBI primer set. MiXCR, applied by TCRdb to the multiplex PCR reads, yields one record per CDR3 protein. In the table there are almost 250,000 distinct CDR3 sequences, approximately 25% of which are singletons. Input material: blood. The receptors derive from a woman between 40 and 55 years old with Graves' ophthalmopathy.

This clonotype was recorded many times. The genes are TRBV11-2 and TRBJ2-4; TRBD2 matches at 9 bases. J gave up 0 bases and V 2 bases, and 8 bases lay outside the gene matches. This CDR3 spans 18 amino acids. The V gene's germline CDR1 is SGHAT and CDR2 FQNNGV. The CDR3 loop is CASSLSSGTSLAKNIQYF. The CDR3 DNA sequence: TGTGCCAGCAGCTTATCCTCCGGGACTAGCCTAGCCAAAAACATTCAGTACTTC.

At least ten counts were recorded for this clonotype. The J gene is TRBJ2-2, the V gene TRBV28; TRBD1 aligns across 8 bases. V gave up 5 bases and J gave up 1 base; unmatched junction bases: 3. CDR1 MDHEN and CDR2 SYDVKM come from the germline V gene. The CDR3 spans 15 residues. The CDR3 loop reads CASSPDRGNTGELFF. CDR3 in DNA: TGTGCCAGCAGTCCAGACAGGGGGAACACCGGGGAGCTGTTTTTT.

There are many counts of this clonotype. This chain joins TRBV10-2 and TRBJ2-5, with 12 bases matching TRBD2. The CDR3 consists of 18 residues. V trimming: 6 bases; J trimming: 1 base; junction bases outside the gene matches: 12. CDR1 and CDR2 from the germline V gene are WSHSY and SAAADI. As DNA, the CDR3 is TGCGCCAGCAGCCGGACTAGCGGGATCCTACGGGCCCAAGAGACCCAGTACTTC. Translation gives CASSRTSGILRAQETQYF.

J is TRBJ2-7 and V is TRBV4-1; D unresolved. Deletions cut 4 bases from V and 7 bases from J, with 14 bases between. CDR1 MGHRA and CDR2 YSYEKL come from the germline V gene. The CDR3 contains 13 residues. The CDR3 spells CASSPRPEWEQYF. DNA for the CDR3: TGCGCCAGCAGCCCCCGACCCGAGTGGGAGCAGTACTTC.

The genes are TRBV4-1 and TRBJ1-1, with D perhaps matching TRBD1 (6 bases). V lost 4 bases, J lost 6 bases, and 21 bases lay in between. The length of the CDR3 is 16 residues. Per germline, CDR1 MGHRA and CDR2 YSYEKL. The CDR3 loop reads CASSPGQGRGAPEAFF. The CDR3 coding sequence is TGCGCCAGCAGCCCGGGCCAAGGTAGGGGGGCCCCTGAAGCTTTCTTT.

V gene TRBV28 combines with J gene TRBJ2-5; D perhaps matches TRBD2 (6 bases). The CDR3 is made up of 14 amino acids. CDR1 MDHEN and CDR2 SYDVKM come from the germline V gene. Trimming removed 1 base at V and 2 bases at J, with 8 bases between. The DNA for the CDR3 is TGTGCCAGCAGTTTATCACGGGGGCAAGAGACCCAGTACTTC. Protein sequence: CASSLSRGQETQYF.

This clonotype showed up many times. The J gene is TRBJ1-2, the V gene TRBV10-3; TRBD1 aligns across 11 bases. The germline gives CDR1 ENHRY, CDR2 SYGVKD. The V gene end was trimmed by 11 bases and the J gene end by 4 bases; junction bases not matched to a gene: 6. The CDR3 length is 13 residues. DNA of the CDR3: TGTGCCGCCAGGACAGGGGGCTCCTATGGCTACACCTTC. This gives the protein CAARTGGSYGYTF.

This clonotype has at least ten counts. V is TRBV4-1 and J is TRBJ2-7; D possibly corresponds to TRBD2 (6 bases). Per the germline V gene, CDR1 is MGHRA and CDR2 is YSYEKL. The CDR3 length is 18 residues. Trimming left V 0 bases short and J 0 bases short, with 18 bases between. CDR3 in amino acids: CASSQDPRGVQHSYEQYF. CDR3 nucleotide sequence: TGCGCCAGCAGCCAAGATCCGCGGGGCGTCCAGCACTCCTACGAGCAGTACTTC.

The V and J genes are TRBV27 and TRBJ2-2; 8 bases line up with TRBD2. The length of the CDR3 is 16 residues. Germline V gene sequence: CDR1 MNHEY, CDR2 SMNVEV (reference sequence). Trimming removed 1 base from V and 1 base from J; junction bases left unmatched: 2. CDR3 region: CASSLFAGGNTGELFF. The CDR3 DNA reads TGTGCCAGCAGTTTATTCGCGGGAGGGAACACCGGGGAGCTGTTTTTT.

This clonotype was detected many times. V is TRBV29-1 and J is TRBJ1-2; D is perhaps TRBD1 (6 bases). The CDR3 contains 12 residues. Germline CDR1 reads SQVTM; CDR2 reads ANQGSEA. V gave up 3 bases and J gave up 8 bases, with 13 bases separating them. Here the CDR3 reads CSVERGNVGYTF. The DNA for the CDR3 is TGCAGCGTTGAGAGGGGGAACGTCGGCTACACCTTC.

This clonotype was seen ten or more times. In DNA form, the CDR3 reads TGTGCCAGCAGTTTGGTGAGGACTAGCACAGATACGCAGTATTTT. It specifies CASSLVRTSTDTQYF. The J gene is TRBJ2-3, the V gene TRBV28, with a possible D match to TRBD2 (5 bases). There are 15 residues in the CDR3. V shed 3 bases and J shed 0 bases, with 10 bases lying between them. Germline assignment: CDR1 MDHEN and CDR2 SYDVKM.

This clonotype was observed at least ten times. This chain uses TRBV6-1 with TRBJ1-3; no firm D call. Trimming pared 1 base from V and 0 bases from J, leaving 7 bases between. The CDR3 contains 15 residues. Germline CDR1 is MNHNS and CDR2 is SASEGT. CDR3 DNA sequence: TGTGCCAGCAGTGAAGTTAGGTTCTCTGGAAACACCATATATTTT. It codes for CASSEVRFSGNTIYF.

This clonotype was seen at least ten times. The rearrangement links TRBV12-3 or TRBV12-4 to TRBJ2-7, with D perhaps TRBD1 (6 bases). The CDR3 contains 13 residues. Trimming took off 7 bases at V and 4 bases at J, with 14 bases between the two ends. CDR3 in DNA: TGTGCCAGCACCCAGGGCCAGGGGTACGAGCAGTACTTC. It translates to CASTQGQGYEQYF.

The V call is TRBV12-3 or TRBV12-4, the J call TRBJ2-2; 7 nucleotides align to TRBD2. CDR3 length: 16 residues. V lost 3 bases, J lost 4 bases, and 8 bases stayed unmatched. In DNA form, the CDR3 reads TGTGCCAGCAGTTTTAATACGGCGGGAGTCACCGGGGAGCTGTTTTTT. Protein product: CASSFNTAGVTGELFF.

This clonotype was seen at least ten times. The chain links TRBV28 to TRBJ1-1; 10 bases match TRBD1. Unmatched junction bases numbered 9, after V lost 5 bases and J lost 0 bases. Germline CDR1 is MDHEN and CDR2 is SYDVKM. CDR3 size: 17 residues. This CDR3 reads CASSRSGTGAMNTEAFF. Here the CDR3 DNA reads TGTGCCAGCAGTCGATCAGGGACAGGGGCCATGAACACTGAAGCTTTCTTT.

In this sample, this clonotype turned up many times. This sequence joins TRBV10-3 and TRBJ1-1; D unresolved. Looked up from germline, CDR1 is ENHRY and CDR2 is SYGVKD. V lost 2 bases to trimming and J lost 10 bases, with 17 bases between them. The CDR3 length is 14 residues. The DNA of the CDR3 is TGTGCCATCAGTGAGGGGAGCGGGTTATCGTTAGCTTTCTTT. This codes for CAISEGSGLSLAFF.

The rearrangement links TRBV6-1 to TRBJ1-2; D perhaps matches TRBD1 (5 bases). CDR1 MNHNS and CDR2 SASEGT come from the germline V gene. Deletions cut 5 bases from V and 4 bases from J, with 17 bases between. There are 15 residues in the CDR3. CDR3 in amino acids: CASSTSGTGSYGYTF. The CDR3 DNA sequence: TGTGCCAGCAGTACATCCGGGACGGGAAGCTATGGCTACACCTTC.

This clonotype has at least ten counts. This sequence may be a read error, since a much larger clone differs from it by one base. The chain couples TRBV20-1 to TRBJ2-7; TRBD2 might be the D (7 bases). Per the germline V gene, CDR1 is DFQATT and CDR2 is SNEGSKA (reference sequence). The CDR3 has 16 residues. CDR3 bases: TGCAGTGCTCGCAACGCAAGGGAGGGGGTTTCCTACGGGCAGTACTTC. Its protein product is CSARNAREGVSYGQYF.

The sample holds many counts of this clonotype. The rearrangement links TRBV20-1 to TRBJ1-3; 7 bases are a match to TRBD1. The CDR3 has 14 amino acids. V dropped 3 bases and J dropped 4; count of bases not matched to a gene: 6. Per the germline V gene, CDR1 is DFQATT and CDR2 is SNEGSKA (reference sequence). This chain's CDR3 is CSASSGQYGNTIYF. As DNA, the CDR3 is TGCAGTGCTAGTTCGGGACAGTACGGAAACACCATATATTTT.